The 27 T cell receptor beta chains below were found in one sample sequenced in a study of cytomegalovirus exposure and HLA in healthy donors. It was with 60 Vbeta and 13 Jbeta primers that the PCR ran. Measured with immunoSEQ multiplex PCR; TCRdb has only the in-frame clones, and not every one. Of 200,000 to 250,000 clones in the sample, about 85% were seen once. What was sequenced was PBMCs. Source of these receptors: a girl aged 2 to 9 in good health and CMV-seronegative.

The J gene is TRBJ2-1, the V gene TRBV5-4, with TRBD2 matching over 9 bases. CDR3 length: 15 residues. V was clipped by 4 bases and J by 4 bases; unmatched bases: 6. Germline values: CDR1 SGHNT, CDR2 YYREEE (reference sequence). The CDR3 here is CASSQTSGLYNEQFF. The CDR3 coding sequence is TGTGCCAGCAGCCAAACTAGCGGGTTGTACAATGAGCAGTTCTTC.

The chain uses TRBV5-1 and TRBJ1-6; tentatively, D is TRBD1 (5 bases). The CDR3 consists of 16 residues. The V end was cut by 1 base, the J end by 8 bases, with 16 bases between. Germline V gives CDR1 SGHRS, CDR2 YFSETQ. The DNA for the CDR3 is TGCGCCAGCAGCTTGATTCAGGGCGGATTGTATTCACCCCTCCACTTT. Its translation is CASSLIQGGLYSPLHF.

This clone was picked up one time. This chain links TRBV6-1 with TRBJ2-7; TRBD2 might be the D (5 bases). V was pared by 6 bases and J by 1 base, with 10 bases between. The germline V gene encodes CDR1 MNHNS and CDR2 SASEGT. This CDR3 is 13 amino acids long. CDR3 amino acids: CASREGGSYEQYF. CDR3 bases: TGTGCCAGCAGAGAGGGCGGGTCCTACGAGCAGTACTTC.

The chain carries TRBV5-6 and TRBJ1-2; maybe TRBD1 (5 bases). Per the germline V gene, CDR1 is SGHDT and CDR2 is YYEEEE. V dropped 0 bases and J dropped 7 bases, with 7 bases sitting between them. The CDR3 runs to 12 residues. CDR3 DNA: TGTGCCAGCAGCTTGGACAGGATTGGCTACACCTTC. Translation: CASSLDRIGYTF.

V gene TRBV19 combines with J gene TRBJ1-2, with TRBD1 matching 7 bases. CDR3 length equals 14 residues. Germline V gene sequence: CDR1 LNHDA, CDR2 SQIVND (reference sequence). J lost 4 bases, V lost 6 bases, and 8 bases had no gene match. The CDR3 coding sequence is TGTGCCAGTAGCCCGCTAGGGACAGTCTATGGCTACACCTTC. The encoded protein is CASSPLGTVYGYTF.

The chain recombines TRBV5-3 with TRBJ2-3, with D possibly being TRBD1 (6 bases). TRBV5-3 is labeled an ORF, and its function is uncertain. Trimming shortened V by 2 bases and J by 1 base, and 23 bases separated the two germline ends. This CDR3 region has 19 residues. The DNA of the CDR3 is TGTGCCAGAAGCTTTGGTTCAAAGGTTCCAGGGGTTGGCACAGATACGCAGTATTTT. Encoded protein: CARSFGSKVPGVGTDTQYF.

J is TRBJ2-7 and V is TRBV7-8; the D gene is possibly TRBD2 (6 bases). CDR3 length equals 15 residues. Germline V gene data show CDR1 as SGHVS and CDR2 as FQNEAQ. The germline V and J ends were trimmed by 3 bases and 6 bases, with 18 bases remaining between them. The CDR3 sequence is CASSFDPGLSIEQYF. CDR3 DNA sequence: TGTGCCAGCAGCTTCGATCCGGGACTTTCCATCGAGCAGTACTTC.

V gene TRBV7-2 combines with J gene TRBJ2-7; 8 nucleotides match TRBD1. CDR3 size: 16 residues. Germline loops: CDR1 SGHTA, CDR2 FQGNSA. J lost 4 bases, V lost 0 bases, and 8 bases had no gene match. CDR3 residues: CASSLARGDRRYEQYF. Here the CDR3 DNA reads TGTGCCAGCAGCTTAGCGAGAGGGGACAGGCGGTACGAGCAGTACTTC.

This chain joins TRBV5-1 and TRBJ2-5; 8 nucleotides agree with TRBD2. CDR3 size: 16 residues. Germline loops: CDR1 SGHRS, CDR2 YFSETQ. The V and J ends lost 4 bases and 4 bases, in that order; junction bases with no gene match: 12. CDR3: CASSLRTSPTPETQYF. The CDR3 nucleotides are TGCGCCAGCAGCCTCCGGACTAGCCCTACCCCAGAGACCCAGTACTTC. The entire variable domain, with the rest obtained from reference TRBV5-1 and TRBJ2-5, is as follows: KAGVTQTPRYLIKTRGQQVTLSCSPISGHRSVSWYQQTPGQGLQFLFEYFSETQRNKGNFPGRFSGRQFSNSRSEMNVSTLELGDSALYLCASSLRTSPTPETQYFGPGTRLLVL.

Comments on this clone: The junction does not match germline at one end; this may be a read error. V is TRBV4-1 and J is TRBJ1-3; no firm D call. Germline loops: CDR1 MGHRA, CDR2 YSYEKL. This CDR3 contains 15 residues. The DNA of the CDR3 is TGCGCCAGCAGCCAAGAGCTGCAGGCTGGGAACACCATATATTTT. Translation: CASSQELQAGNTIYF.

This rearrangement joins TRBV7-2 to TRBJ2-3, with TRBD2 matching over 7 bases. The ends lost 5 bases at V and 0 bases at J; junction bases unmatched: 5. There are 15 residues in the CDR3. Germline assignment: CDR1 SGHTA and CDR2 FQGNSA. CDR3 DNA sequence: TGTGCCAGCAGCATTAGCGGGCCGAGCACAGATACGCAGTATTTT. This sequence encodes CASSISGPSTDTQYF. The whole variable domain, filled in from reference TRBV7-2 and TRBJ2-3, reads GAGVSQSPSNKVTEKGKDVELRCDPISGHTALYWYRQSLGQGLEFLIYFQGNSAPDKSGLPSDRFSAERTGGSVSTLTIQRTQQEDSAVYLCASSISGPSTDTQYFGPGTRLTVL.

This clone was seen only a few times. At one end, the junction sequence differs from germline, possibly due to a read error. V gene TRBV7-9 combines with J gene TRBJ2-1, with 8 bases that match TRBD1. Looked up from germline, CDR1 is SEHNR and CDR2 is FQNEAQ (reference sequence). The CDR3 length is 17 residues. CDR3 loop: CSSSLKPGGSTYNEQFF. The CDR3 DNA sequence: TGTTCCAGCAGCTTAAAGCCAGGGGGCTCAACTTACAATGAGCAGTTCTTC.

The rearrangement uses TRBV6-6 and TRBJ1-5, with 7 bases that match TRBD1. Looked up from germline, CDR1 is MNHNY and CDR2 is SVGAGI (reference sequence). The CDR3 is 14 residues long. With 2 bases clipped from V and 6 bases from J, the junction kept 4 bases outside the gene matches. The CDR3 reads CASSYRGPGQPQHF. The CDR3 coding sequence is TGTGCCAGCAGTTACAGGGGGCCGGGTCAGCCCCAGCATTTT.

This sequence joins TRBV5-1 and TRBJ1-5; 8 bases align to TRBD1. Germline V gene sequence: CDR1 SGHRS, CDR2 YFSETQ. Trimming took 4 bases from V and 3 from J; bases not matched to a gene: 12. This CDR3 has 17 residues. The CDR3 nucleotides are TGCGCCAGCAGCCGAGATCTGTTACAGGGGGACAATCAGCCCCAGCATTTT. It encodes CASSRDLLQGDNQPQHF.

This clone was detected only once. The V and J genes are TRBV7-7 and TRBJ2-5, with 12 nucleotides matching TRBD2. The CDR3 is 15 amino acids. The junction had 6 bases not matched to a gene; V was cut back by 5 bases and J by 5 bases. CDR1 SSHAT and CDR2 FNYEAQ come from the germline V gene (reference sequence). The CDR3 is CASSPSGGARETQYF. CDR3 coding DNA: TGTGCCAGCAGCCCTAGCGGGGGGGCCAGGGAGACCCAGTACTTC.

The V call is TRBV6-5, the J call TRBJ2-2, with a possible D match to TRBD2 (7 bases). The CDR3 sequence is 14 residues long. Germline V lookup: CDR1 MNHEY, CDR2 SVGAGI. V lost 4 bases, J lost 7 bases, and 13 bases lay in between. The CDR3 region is CASSSGGSGGELFF. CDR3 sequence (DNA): TGTGCCAGCAGTTCGGGGGGCTCGGGCGGGGAGCTGTTTTTT.

CDR3 nucleotides: TGTGCCAGCAGCCAATTCCTCGGCGGGGGCTCCTACGAGCAGTACTTC. It yields the protein CASSQFLGGGSYEQYF. The chain combines TRBV14 with TRBJ2-7; 7 nucleotides align to TRBD2. The CDR3 spans 16 residues. The trim removed 2 bases at V and 0 bases at J, leaving 7 bases unmatched. Germline-derived CDR1 and CDR2 are SGHDN and FVKESK.

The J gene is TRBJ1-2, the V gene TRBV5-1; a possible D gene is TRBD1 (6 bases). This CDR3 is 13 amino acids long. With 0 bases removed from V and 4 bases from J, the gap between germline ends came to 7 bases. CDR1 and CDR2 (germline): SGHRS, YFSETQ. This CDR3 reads CASSLDRVYGYTF. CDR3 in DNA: TGCGCCAGCAGCTTGGACAGGGTCTATGGCTACACCTTC.

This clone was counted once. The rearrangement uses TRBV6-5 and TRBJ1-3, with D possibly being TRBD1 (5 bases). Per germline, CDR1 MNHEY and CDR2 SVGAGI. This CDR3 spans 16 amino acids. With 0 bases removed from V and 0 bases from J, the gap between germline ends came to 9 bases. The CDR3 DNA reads TGTGCCAGCAGTTACTCCCTAGACAGCTCTGGAAACACCATATATTTT. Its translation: CASSYSLDSSGNTIYF.

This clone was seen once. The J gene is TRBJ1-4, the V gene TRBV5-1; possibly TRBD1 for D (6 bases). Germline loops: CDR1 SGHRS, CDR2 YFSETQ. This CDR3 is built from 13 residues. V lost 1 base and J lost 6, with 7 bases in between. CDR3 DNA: TGCGCCAGCAGCTTGAACAGGGATGAAAAACTGTTTTTT. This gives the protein CASSLNRDEKLFF.

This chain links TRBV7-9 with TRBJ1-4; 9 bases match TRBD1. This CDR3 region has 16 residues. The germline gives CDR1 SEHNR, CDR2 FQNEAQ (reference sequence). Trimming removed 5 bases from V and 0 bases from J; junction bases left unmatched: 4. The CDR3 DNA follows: TGTGCCAGCAGCCCTACAGGGGGCGCAACTAATGAAAAACTGTTTTTT. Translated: CASSPTGGATNEKLFF. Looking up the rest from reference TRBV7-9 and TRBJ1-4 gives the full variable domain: DTGVSQNPRHKITKRGQNVTFRCDPISEHNRLYWYRQTLGQGPEFLTYFQNEAQLEKSRLLSDRFSAERPKGSFSTLEIQRTEQGDSAMYLCASSPTGGATNEKLFFGSGTQLSVL.

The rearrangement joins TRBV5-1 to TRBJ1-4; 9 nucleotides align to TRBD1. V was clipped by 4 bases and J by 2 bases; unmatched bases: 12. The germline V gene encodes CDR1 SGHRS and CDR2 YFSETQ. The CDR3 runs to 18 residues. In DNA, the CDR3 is TGCGCCAGCAGCCCAACGCCGGGACAGGGTAGGACTAATGAAAAACTGTTTTTT. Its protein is CASSPTPGQGRTNEKLFF.

The CDR3 coding sequence is TGTGCCAGCAGTTCCGTTCCAAGCGAAGCTTTCTTT. Its translation: CASSSVPSEAFF. The V and J genes are TRBV5-4 and TRBJ1-1; D unclear. CDR1 is SGHNT, CDR2 YYREEE, per germline (reference sequence). This CDR3 has 12 residues. Deletions cut 5 bases from V and 8 bases from J, with 13 bases between.

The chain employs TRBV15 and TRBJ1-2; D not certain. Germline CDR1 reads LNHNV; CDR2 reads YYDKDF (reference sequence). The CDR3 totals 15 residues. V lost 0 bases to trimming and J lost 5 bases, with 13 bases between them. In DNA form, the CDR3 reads TGTGCCACCAGCAGAGAAGGCGAGGCCCGTTATGGCTACACCTTC. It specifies CATSREGEARYGYTF.

CDR3 region: CASSLDRGQVGIEKLFF. CDR3 DNA sequence: TGTGCCAGCAGCTTAGATCGGGGACAGGTTGGGATTGAAAAACTGTTTTTT. V is TRBV11-2 and J is TRBJ1-4; 8 bases agree with TRBD1. The length of the CDR3 is 17 residues. V was pared by 0 bases and J by 7 bases, with 10 bases of the junction left unmatched. Germline values: CDR1 SGHAT, CDR2 FQNNGV.

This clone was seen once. The CDR3 reads CASSPGTGGSYGYTF. Here the CDR3 DNA reads TGTGCCAGCAGTCCTGGGACAGGGGGGTCCTATGGCTACACCTTC. This chain links TRBV6-5 with TRBJ1-2; 11 nucleotides match TRBD1. Germline CDR1 MNHEY, CDR2 SVGAGI. The CDR3 extends over 15 amino acids. V lost 5 bases to trimming and J lost 4 bases; unmatched junction nucleotides: 6.

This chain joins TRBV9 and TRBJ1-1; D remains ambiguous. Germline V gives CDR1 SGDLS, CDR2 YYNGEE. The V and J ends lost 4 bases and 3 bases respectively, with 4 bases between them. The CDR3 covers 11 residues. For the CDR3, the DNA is TGTGCCAGCAGCCCCTACACTGAAGCTTTCTTT. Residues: CASSPYTEAFF.